The T cell receptor (beta chain) under discussion was sequenced for a study of T-cell memory formation after mild COVID-19. About the study: TCR clustering was largely donor specific. Study-wide points: Memory from before infection featured some responding clones, which suggests cross-reactive memory joined. CD4+ contracting clones lay mainly in CM and EM, CD8+ ones in EMRA. Clones that got smaller from day 15 to 85 had even CD4/CD8, while clones growing later tipped toward CD4+.

This CDR3 is 11 amino acids long. The germline gives CDR1 SNHLY, CDR2 FYNNEI. Trimming pared 4 bases from V and 8 bases from J, leaving 8 bases between. MiXCR, run by TCRdb on the 5' RACE reads, gives a single entry per CDR3 protein. The profile shows 340,000 or so distinct CDR3 sequences, 10% to 15% of them singletons. Comment on this clonotype: The antigen is unknown.

The chain is built from TRBV2 and TRBJ1-2, with D possibly being TRBD1 (5 bases). The specimen sequenced was PBMCs or a T cell subset sorted from them (not recorded which). The TCR sequence derives from a man younger than 35 who had mild COVID-19 (a few samples of this study predate the infection). Cell type and time point are not known. CDR3 sequence (DNA): TGTGCCAGCAGTGGAGGGGTGGGCTACACCTTC. Protein sequence: CASSGGVGYTF.